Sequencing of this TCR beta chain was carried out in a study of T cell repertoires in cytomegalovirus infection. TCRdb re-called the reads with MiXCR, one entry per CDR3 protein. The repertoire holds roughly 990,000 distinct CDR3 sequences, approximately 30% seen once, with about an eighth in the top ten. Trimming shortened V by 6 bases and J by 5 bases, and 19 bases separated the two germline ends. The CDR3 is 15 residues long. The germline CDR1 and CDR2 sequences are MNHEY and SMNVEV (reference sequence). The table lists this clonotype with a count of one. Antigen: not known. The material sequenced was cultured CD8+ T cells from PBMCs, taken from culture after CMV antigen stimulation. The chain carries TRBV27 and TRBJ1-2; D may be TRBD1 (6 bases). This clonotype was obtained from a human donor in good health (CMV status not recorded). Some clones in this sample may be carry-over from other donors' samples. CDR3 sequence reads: CASRARAGVPYGYTF. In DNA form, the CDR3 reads TGTGCCAGCAGAGCGAGGGCAGGGGTCCCTTATGGCTACACCTTC.